These 27 T cell receptor beta chains share one sample of origin, sequenced in a study of blood T cells in healthy people across ages. Using a J-beta primer mix together with a sample-barcoded 5' primer, a second PCR was run for about 6 to 12 cycles. Using its own MiXCR run on the 5' RACE reads, TCRdb lists one record per CDR3 protein. The sample includes 1.8 million or so distinct CDR3 sequences, around 42% of them seen just once. The sequencing sample was made of blood. These receptors all stem from a human donor in good health.

This clonotype was picked up a small number of times. This sequence joins TRBV4-1 and TRBJ2-1, with D unresolved. This CDR3 is built from 16 residues. Germline CDR1 reads MGHRA; CDR2 reads YSYEKL. Trimming removed 0 bases from V and 2 bases from J, with 11 bases in between. In DNA form, the CDR3 reads TGCGCCAGCAGCCAAGAACCTGGGTCGCCCTACAATGAGCAGTTCTTC. Its protein is CASSQEPGSPYNEQFF.

A word on this clonotype: This may arise from a read error, as a much more abundant clone is one base away. This chain connects TRBV7-2 to TRBJ1-1; D unresolved. Trimming removed 2 bases at V and 1 base at J, with 8 bases between. The germline V gene encodes CDR1 SGHTA and CDR2 FQGNSA. There are 14 residues in the CDR3. CDR3: CASSLMVQNTEAFF. CDR3 bases: TGTGCCAGCAGCTTAATGGTACAGAACACTGAAGCTTTCTTT.

The table lists this clonotype with a few counts. The chain couples TRBV27 to TRBJ1-5, with TRBD1 identical over 8 bases. This CDR3 is 15 amino acids long. V lost 5 bases, J lost 3 bases, and 6 bases stayed unmatched. Germline CDR1 and CDR2: MNHEY and SMNVEV (reference sequence). The CDR3 protein is CASSMLTGANQPQHF. The CDR3 DNA follows: TGTGCCAGCAGTATGTTGACAGGGGCCAATCAGCCCCAGCATTTT.

The CDR3 bases are TGTGCCAGCAGCCAAGACGGGGGGGCATGTGACGAGCAGTACTTC. This encodes CASSQDGGACDEQYF. The chain combines TRBV3-1 with TRBJ2-7; 8 bases map to TRBD2. The V gene's germline CDR1 is LGHDT and CDR2 YNNKEL (reference sequence). This CDR3 is 15 amino acids long. The trim removed 0 bases at V and 5 bases at J, leaving 6 bases unmatched.

This clonotype was seen a handful of times. The CDR3: CSAISTGYNSPLHF. In DNA form, the CDR3 reads TGCAGTGCTATCTCGACAGGGTATAATTCACCCCTCCACTTT. The chain joins TRBV20-1 to TRBJ1-6; TRBD1 aligns across 7 bases. CDR1 is DFQATT and CDR2 is SNEGSKA in the germline V gene (reference sequence). V shed 4 bases and J 4 bases; nucleotides not matched to a gene: 4. This CDR3 spans 14 amino acids.

The V call is TRBV30, the J call TRBJ2-5; D is perhaps TRBD2 (5 bases). The V gene lost 1 base and the J gene lost 0 bases, with 12 bases spanning the gap. The germline V gene encodes CDR1 GTSNPN and CDR2 SVGIG (reference sequence). This CDR3 has 15 amino acids. The DNA for the CDR3 is TGTGCCTGGAGTGAGAGGGTAGCGTACCAAGAGACCCAGTACTTC. This gives the protein CAWSERVAYQETQYF.

About this clonotype itself: It is likely a read error, because the conserved phenylalanine at the end of the CDR3 is missing. The chain employs TRBV4-2 and TRBJ1-2, with D hard to call. CDR3 length: 15 residues. Germline CDR1 is LGHNA and CDR2 is YNFKEQ. Deletions cut 4 bases from V and 1 base from J, with 13 bases between. CDR3 in amino acids: CASSPLKDFNYGYTL. CDR3 DNA: TGTGCCAGCAGCCCACTCAAGGACTTTAACTATGGCTACACCCTC.

The rearrangement links TRBV2 to TRBJ1-5; 7 positions match TRBD1. V trimming: 7 bases; J trimming: 2 bases; junction bases outside the gene matches: 5. The V gene's germline CDR1 is SNHLY and CDR2 FYNNEI. This CDR3 comprises 14 residues. CDR3 DNA sequence: TGTGCCAGCACCTCGCAGGGGGGCAATCAGCCCCAGCATTTT. Translating gives CASTSQGGNQPQHF.

The J gene is TRBJ1-2, the V gene TRBV28; D is unclear. CDR1 MDHEN and CDR2 SYDVKM come from the germline V gene. This CDR3 comprises 16 residues. Trimming removed 0 bases at V and 2 bases at J, with 13 bases between. The CDR3 coding sequence is TGTGCCAGCAGTTTATGGGAAAGAGCAGCGAACTATGGCTACACCTTC. It specifies CASSLWERAANYGYTF.

The chain employs TRBV7-2 and TRBJ2-5; 10 bases align to TRBD2. The trim removed 4 bases at V and 4 bases at J, leaving 9 bases unmatched. This CDR3 region has 16 residues. From germline, CDR1 is SGHTA and CDR2 FQGNSA. Written as DNA, the CDR3 is TGTGCCAGCAGCTCCCTGAAGCGGGGGGGCCGAGAGACCCAGTACTTC. It specifies CASSSLKRGGRETQYF.

Note on this clonotype: The CDR3 carries no conserved terminal phenylalanine or tryptophan, so it likely arises from a read error. The chain employs TRBV7-2 and TRBJ1-1; D remains unclear. This CDR3 is built from 13 residues. The ends were cut back, 1 base at V and 11 bases at J, with 14 bases in the middle. CDR1 is SGHTA and CDR2 is FQGNSA in the germline V gene. CDR3 residues: CASSLVSRARAFL. CDR3 nucleotide sequence: TGTGCCAGCAGCTTAGTTAGTCGGGCTAGGGCTTTCTTG.

The chain joins TRBV5-1 to TRBJ1-2, with 10 positions matching TRBD1. Germline V gene data show CDR1 as SGHRS and CDR2 as YFSETQ. The CDR3 is 16 residues long. V lost 1 base, J lost 6 bases, and 9 bases stayed unmatched. CDR3 nucleotide sequence: TGCGCCAGCAGCTTGAGGGGACAGGGGTCCTGGGATGGCTACACCTTC. Protein product: CASSLRGQGSWDGYTF.

This clonotype was seen only a few times. The chain recombines TRBV5-1 with TRBJ1-1, with D perhaps TRBD1 (5 bases). CDR1 is SGHRS, CDR2 YFSETQ, per germline. This CDR3 spans 15 amino acids. Trimming removed 6 bases at V and 5 bases at J, with 20 bases between. The CDR3 DNA is TGCGCCAGCACCCCAAGGGGCAGGAGTTTTACTGAAGCTTTCTTT. Encoded protein: CASTPRGRSFTEAFF.

This clonotype was detected ten times or more. V is TRBV5-6 and J is TRBJ2-2; no reliable D call. Trimming pared 2 bases from V and 6 bases from J, leaving 5 bases between. Germline V gives CDR1 SGHDT, CDR2 YYEEEE. The CDR3 is made up of 12 amino acids. DNA for the CDR3: TGTGCCAGCAGCTTAGTTTCCGGGGAGCTGTTTTTT. Its translation: CASSLVSGELFF.

In this sample, this clonotype turned up many times. The DNA of the CDR3 is TGCGCCAGTAGGAACACTCCGAGGGATGAAGCTTTCTTT. It yields the protein CASRNTPRDEAFF. V is TRBV4-3 and J is TRBJ1-1; D is unclear. The CDR3 consists of 13 residues. Germline V CDR1 and CDR2: LGHNA, YSLEER. The V gene lost 9 bases and the J gene lost 7 bases, with 18 bases spanning the gap.

This clonotype occurred a few times. This chain uses TRBV15 with TRBJ1-2; TRBD1 agrees at 7 bases. The CDR3 sequence is 12 residues long. The germline CDR1 and CDR2 sequences are LNHNV and YYDKDF (reference sequence). Unmatched junction bases numbered 4, after V lost 7 bases and J lost 5 bases. The CDR3 sequence is CATTGTDYGYTF. The CDR3 region has the DNA TGTGCCACCACCGGGACAGATTATGGCTACACCTTC.

The chain recombines TRBV4-3 with TRBJ2-1; D possibly uses TRBD1 or TRBD2 (5 bases each). The length of the CDR3 is 16 residues. Trimming stripped 0 bases from V and 5 bases from J, with 14 bases between. Per germline, CDR1 LGHNA and CDR2 YSLEER. CDR3 amino acids: CASSQDRPGPHNEQFF. As DNA, the CDR3 is TGCGCCAGCAGCCAAGATAGGCCGGGACCACACAATGAGCAGTTCTTC.

The chain employs TRBV12-3 or TRBV12-4 and TRBJ1-2, with D possibly matching TRBD1 (6 bases). CDR3 length: 13 amino acids. Trimming took off 6 bases at V and 7 bases at J, with 15 bases between the two ends. The CDR3 loop is CASRAGAAFGYTF. For the CDR3, the DNA is TGTGCCAGCAGGGCAGGGGCCGCGTTTGGCTACACCTTC.

This sequence joins TRBV6-5 and TRBJ1-2; no clear D gene. Germline CDR1 reads MNHEY; CDR2 reads SVGAGI. V dropped 5 bases and J dropped 4 bases, with 14 bases sitting between them. This CDR3 comprises 14 residues. The CDR3 DNA sequence: TGTGCCAGCAGTAGGGAGAAGGCGCTCTATGGCTACACCTTC. It translates to CASSREKALYGYTF.

This clonotype was counted ten times or more. The V gene is TRBV6-6, the J gene TRBJ1-2; D gene ambiguous. Germline assignment: CDR1 MNHNY and CDR2 SVGAGI (reference sequence). The ends were cut back, 2 bases at V and 5 bases at J, with 12 bases in the middle. The CDR3 is 14 amino acids. The CDR3 nucleotides are TGTGCCAGCAGTTACGGCACAGTGGGGTATGGCTACACCTTC. As protein: CASSYGTVGYGYTF.

This clonotype was counted between two and nine times. This rearrangement joins TRBV4-3 to TRBJ2-3, with D perhaps TRBD2 (6 bases). This CDR3 spans 17 amino acids. The germline CDR1 and CDR2 sequences are LGHNA and YSLEER. V lost 0 bases and J 5 bases, leaving 18 bases between the germline ends. The CDR3 protein is CASSQEWRGAEGDTQYF. The CDR3 coding sequence is TGCGCCAGCAGCCAAGAATGGAGAGGGGCGGAGGGAGATACGCAGTATTTT.

This clonotype was recorded many times. The chain employs TRBV3-1 and TRBJ1-1; unclear D gene. V lost 4 bases and J 5 bases, leaving 17 bases between the germline ends. Germline CDR1 is LGHDT and CDR2 is YNNKEL (reference sequence). The CDR3 totals 15 residues. The CDR3 loop reads CASSPRVGFGTEAFF. The CDR3 nucleotides read TGTGCCAGCAGCCCCCGGGTGGGCTTTGGGACTGAAGCTTTCTTT.

This chain uses TRBV4-1 with TRBJ1-1, with 7 bases matching TRBD1. V trimming: 1 base; J trimming: 6 bases; junction bases outside the gene matches: 2. This CDR3 contains 13 residues. Germline values: CDR1 MGHRA, CDR2 YSYEKL. In DNA, the CDR3 is TGCGCCAGCAGCCAAGGTGGGACAGCTGAAGCTTTCTTT. The encoded protein is CASSQGGTAEAFF.

The chain combines TRBV5-5 with TRBJ2-3, with 7 positions matching TRBD1. Germline-derived CDR1 and CDR2 are SGHKS and YYEKEE (reference sequence). Trimming took 4 bases from V and 6 from J; bases not matched to a gene: 17. The CDR3 consists of 17 residues. The CDR3 loop is CASSPRPDRVGMDTQYF. For the CDR3, the DNA is TGTGCCAGCAGCCCAAGACCAGACAGGGTGGGTATGGATACGCAGTATTTT.

V gene TRBV9 combines with J gene TRBJ2-1; D ambiguous. The germline V and J ends were trimmed by 4 bases and 1 base, with 15 bases remaining between them. This CDR3 is built from 16 residues. Germline V CDR1 and CDR2: SGDLS, YYNGEE. The CDR3 DNA is TGTGCCAGCAGCCCCCTTTCCCGACTTTCCTACAATGAGCAGTTCTTC. It encodes CASSPLSRLSYNEQFF.

The CDR3 region has the DNA TGTGCAACTAGGTTGGGGTATGGAAACACCATATATTTT. Translated, it gives CATRLGYGNTIYF. This chain joins TRBV7-2 and TRBJ1-3, with D unresolved. The CDR3 sequence is 13 residues long. Germline V CDR1 and CDR2: SGHTA, FQGNSA.

The CDR3 loop is CASNAAGGASPNEQFF. CDR3 nucleotide sequence: TGTGCCAGCAACGCCGCCGGGGGGGCTTCCCCCAATGAGCAGTTCTTC. The rearrangement uses TRBV27 and TRBJ2-1, with 8 bases lining up with TRBD2. The V and J ends lost 7 bases and 6 bases, in that order; junction bases with no gene match: 14. The CDR3 spans 16 residues. The germline CDR1 and CDR2 sequences are MNHEY and SMNVEV (reference sequence).